This T cell receptor beta chain originates from a study of blood T cell repertoires in COVID-19. The CDR3 length is 11 residues. Germline lookup yields CDR1 MNHEY and CDR2 SVGAGI. The V segment lost 5 bases and the J segment 9 bases; nucleotides outside the gene matches: 1. Clones were read by immunoSEQ multiplex PCR, and TCRdb kept only the in-frame ones, dropping some. The sample has about 280,000 clones, about 89% seen once. The TCR was taken from a man aged 40-55 years with acute or convalescent COVID-19. The sequencing input was peripheral blood. The chain recombines TRBV6-5 with TRBJ2-3; 8 positions match TRBD2. The CDR3 DNA sequence: TGTGCCAGCAGTATAGCGGGGACGCAGTATTTT. Translating gives CASSIAGTQYF.